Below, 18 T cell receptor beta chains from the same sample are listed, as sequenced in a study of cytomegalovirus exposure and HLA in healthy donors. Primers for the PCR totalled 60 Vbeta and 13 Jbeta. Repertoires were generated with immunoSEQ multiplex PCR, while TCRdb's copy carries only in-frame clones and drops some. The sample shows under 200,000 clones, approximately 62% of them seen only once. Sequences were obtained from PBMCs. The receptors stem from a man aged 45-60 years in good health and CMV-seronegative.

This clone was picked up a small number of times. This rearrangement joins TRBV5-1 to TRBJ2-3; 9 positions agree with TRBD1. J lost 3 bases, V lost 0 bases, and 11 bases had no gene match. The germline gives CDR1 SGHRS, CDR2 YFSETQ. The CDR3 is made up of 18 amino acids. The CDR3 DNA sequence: TGCGCCAGCAGCTTGGGTTCTCGGACAGGGGCGCGTACAGATACGCAGTATTTT. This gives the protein CASSLGSRTGARTDTQYF.

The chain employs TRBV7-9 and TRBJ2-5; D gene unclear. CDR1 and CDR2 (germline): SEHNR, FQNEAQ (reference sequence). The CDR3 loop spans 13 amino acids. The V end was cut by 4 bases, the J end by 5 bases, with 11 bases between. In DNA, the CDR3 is TGTGCCAGCAGCTCCCAAGAACGGGAGACCCAGTACTTC. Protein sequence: CASSSQERETQYF. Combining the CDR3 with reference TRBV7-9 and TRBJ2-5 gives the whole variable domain DTGVSQNPRHKITKRGQNVTFRCDPISEHNRLYWYRQTLGQGPEFLTYFQNEAQLEKSRLLSDRFSAERPKGSFSTLEIQRTEQGDSAMYLCASSSQERETQYFGPGTRLLVL.

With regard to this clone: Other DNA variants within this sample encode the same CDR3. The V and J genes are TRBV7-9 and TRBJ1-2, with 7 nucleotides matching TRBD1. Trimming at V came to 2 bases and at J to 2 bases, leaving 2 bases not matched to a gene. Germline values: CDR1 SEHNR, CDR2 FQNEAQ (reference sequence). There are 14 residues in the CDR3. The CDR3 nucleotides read TGTGCCAGCAGCTTAACAGGGGTAAACTATGGCTACACCTTC. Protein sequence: CASSLTGVNYGYTF. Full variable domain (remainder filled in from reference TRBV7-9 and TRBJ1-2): DTGVSQNPRHKITKRGQNVTFRCDPISEHNRLYWYRQTLGQGPEFLTYFQNEAQLEKSRLLSDRFSAERPKGSFSTLEIQRTEQGDSAMYLCASSLTGVNYGYTFGSGTRLTVV.

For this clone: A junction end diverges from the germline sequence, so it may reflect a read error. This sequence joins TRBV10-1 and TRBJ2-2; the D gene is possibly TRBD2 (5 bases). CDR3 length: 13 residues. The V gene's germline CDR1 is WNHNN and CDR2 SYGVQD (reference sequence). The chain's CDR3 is CASSLAPAGKLFF. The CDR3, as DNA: TGCGCCAGCAGTCTTGCACCCGCCGGGAAGCTGTTTTTT.

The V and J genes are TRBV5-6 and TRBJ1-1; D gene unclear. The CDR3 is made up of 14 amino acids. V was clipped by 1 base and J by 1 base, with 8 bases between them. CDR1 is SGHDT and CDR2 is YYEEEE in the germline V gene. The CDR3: CASSLLNSNTEAFF. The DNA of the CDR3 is TGTGCCAGCAGCTTGTTAAATTCGAACACTGAAGCTTTCTTT.

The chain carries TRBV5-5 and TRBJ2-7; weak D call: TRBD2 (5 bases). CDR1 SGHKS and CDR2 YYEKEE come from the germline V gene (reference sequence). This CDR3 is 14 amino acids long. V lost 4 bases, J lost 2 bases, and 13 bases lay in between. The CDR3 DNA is TGTGCCAGCAGCGCCTCGGGAAGGACCTACGAGCAGTACTTC. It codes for CASSASGRTYEQYF.

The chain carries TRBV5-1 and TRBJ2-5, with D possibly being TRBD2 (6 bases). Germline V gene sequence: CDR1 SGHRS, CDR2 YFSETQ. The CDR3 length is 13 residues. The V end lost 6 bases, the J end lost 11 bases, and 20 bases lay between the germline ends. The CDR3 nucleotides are TGCGCCAGCACCTTTTCCGGGACTGAAGAGCAGTACTTC. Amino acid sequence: CASTFSGTEEQYF.

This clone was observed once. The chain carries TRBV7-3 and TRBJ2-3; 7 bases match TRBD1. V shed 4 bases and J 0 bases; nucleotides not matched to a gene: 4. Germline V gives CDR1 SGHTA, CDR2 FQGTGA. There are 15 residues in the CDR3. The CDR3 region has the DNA TGTGCCAGCAGCTCGAGACAGGGAAGCACAGATACGCAGTATTTT. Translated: CASSSRQGSTDTQYF.

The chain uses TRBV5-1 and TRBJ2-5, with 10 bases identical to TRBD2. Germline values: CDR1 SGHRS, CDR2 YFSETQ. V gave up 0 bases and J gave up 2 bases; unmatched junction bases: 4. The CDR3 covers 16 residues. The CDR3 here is CASSLVVAGGQETQYF. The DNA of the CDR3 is TGCGCCAGCAGCTTGGTGGTAGCGGGGGGTCAAGAGACCCAGTACTTC.

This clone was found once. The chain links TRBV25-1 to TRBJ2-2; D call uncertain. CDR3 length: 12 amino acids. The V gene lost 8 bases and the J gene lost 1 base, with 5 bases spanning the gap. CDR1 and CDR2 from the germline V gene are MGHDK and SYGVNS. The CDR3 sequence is CASGGNTGELFF. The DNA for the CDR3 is TGTGCCAGCGGCGGGAACACCGGGGAGCTGTTTTTT.

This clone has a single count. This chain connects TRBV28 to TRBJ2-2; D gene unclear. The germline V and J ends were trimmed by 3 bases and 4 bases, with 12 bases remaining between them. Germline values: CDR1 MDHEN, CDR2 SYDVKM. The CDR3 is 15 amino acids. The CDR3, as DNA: TGTGCCAGCAGTTTGGCGCAGGTTAGCACCGGGGAGCTGTTTTTT. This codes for CASSLAQVSTGELFF.

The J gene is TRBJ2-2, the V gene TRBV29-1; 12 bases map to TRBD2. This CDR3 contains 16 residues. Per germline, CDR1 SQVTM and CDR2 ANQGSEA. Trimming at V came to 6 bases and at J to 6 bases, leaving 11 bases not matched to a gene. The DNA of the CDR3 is TGCAGCGTCCCGGGACTAGCGGGTACTTCGCCCGGGGAGCTGTTTTTT. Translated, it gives CSVPGLAGTSPGELFF.

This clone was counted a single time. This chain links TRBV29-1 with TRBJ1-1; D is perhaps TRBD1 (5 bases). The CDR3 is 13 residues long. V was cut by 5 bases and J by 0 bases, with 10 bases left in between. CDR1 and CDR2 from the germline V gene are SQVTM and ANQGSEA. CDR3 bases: TGCAGCGTTAGGGCGGACATGAACACTGAAGCTTTCTTT. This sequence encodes CSVRADMNTEAFF.

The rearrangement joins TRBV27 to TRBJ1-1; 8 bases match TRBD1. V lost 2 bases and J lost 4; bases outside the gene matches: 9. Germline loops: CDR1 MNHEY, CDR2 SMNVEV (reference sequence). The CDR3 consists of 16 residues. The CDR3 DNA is TGTGCCAGCAGTTTACGGAGACAGGGGAGGATCACTGAAGCTTTCTTT. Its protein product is CASSLRRQGRITEAFF.

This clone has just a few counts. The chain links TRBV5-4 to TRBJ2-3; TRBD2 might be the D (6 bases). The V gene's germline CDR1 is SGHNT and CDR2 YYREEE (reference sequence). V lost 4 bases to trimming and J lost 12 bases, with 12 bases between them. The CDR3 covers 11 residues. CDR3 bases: TGTGCCAGCAGCGGAACCGGGACTCAGTATTTT. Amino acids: CASSGTGTQYF.

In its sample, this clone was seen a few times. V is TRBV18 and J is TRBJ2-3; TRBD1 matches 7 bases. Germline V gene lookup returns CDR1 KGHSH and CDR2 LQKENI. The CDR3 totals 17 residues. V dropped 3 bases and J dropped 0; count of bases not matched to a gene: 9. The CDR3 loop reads CASSPRTGHSSTDTQYF. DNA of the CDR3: TGTGCCAGCTCACCGAGGACAGGACACTCTAGCACAGATACGCAGTATTTT.

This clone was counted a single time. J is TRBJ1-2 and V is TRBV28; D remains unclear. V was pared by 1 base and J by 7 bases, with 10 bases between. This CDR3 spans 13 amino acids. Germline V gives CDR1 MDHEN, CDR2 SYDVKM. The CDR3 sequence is CASSLLAEGGYTF. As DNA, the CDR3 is TGTGCCAGCAGTTTATTAGCAGAAGGTGGCTACACCTTC.

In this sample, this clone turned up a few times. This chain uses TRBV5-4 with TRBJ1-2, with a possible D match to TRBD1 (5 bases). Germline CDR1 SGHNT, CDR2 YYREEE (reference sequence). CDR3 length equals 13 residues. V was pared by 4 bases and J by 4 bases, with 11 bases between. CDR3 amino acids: CASSVRDSYGYTF. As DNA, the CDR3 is TGTGCCAGCAGCGTCCGAGACAGCTATGGCTACACCTTC.